What follows are 5 T cell receptor beta chains derived from one specimen sequenced in a study of T cells in Graves' hyperthyroidism and ophthalmopathy. TCR beta CDR3 sequences were amplified from RNA transcripts. In the first-round RT-PCR of the TCR CDR3, the HTBI primer set was used. MiXCR, run by TCRdb on the multiplex PCR reads, gives a single entry per CDR3 protein. The data hold approximately 710,000 distinct CDR3 sequences, with 17% observed a single time. Specimen: blood. These receptors came from a man aged 50 to 60 with Graves' hyperthyroidism.

The chain recombines TRBV2 with TRBJ2-7; the match to TRBD1 covers 9 bases. After removal of 6 bases from V and 4 bases from J, the junction contained 10 bases not matched to a gene. Germline V gene lookup returns CDR1 SNHLY and CDR2 FYNNEI. The CDR3 runs 15 residues. CDR3 sequence reads: CASRADRGLIYEQYF. CDR3 DNA: TGTGCCAGCAGGGCGGACAGGGGCCTGATTTACGAGCAGTACTTC.

The V call is TRBV5-6, the J call TRBJ1-5; unclear D gene. V was clipped by 4 bases and J by 4 bases, with 21 bases between them. Germline CDR1 and CDR2: SGHDT and YYEEEE. CDR3 length: 17 residues. CDR3 loop: CASSLGGVLLLNQPQHF. The CDR3 bases are TGTGCCAGCAGCCTCGGCGGGGTCCTTTTGCTTAATCAGCCCCAGCATTTT. The full variable domain, rest sourced from reference TRBV5-6 and TRBJ1-5, is DAGVTQSPTHLIKTRGQQVTLRCSPKSGHDTVSWYQQALGQGPQFIFQYYEEEERQRGNFPDRFSGHQFPNYSSELNVNALLLGDSALYLCASSLGGVLLLNQPQHFGDGTRLSIL.

This clonotype turned up a few times. The chain links TRBV4-1 to TRBJ1-4; D is possibly TRBD1 (6 bases). This CDR3 contains 16 residues. The ends were cut back, 1 base at V and 3 bases at J, with 12 bases in the middle. The V gene's germline CDR1 is MGHRA and CDR2 YSYEKL. The CDR3 reads CASSQVDTGSNEKLFF. The CDR3 coding sequence is TGCGCCAGCAGCCAAGTCGACACAGGGTCTAATGAAAAACTGTTTTTT.

The V gene is TRBV5-1, the J gene TRBJ2-2; D ambiguous. This CDR3 spans 16 amino acids. V dropped 0 bases and J dropped 6 bases, with 15 bases sitting between them. The germline CDR1 and CDR2 sequences are SGHRS and YFSETQ. Written as DNA, the CDR3 is TGCGCCAGCAGCTTGGCACCGCCCAGAAGGTCCGGGGAGCTGTTTTTT. It is translated as CASSLAPPRRSGELFF.

V gene TRBV30 combines with J gene TRBJ2-1; 14 nucleotides line up with TRBD2. The CDR3 has 17 amino acids. V trimming: 8 bases; J trimming: 8 bases; junction bases outside the gene matches: 17. Germline V lookup: CDR1 GTSNPN, CDR2 SVGIG (reference sequence). CDR3 in amino acids: CAGKSGTSGRILDEQFF. The CDR3 DNA reads TGTGCCGGGAAATCCGGGACTAGCGGGAGAATTCTCGATGAGCAGTTCTTC.